A selection of T cell receptor beta chains follows, all from one sample in a study of early T cells in non-severe SARS-CoV-2 infection. TCRdb reprocessed the 5' RACE reads via MiXCR and lists one record per CDR3 protein. The sample has under 70,000 distinct CDR3 sequences, roughly 13% seen once. The sequencing input was whole blood. Receptors originate from an adult who was a healthcare worker with PCR-confirmed SARS-CoV-2 infection or an uninfected control (not recorded which). CDR3s include the opening cysteine and the closing phenylalanine or tryptophan. A D gene is named only where the DNA matches it firmly. A clone size is listed for some rows: how often the clone was seen (once, few, many), or a class if it is expanded.

TRBD1	-	TRBV2	TRBJ2-7	CASSEPETPGQGASYEQYF	TGTGCCAGCAGTGAACCTGAGACCCCGGGACAGGGGGCTTCCTACGAGCAGTACTTC
TRBD2	-	TRBV10-3	TRBJ2-3	CAISHSGSTDTQYF	TGTGCCATCAGCCATAGCGGGAGCACAGATACGCAGTATTTT
TRBD1	many	TRBV28	TRBJ1-5	CASSRTGRGSHQPQHF	TGTGCCAGCAGCCGGACAGGCCGGGGGTCTCATCAGCCCCAGCATTTT
-	few	TRBV9	TRBJ1-5	CASSPSNGWNQPQHF	TGTGCCAGCAGCCCGTCTAATGGGTGGAATCAGCCCCAGCATTTT
TRBD1	-	TRBV10-3	TRBJ2-7	CAIATRQGSYEQYF	TGTGCCATAGCGACCCGACAGGGCTCCTACGAGCAGTACTTC
TRBD1	-	TRBV20-1	TRBJ2-5	CSARRTGANQETQYF	TGCAGTGCTAGACGTACAGGGGCCAACCAAGAGACCCAGTACTTC
TRBD2	many	TRBV7-6	TRBJ2-5	CASSPGLAGGEQETQYF	TGTGCCAGCAGCCCAGGACTAGCGGGGGGCGAGCAAGAGACCCAGTACTTC
-	many	TRBV7-9	TRBJ2-1	CASSFSNEQFF	TGTGCCAGCAGCTTTAGCAATGAGCAGTTCTTC
-	medium-sized	TRBV7-6	TRBJ2-1	CASSLEWDSEQFF	TGTGCCAGCAGCTTAGAGTGGGATTCCGAGCAGTTCTTC
-	few	TRBV5-6	TRBJ2-1	CASSLASGGWYYNEQFF	TGTGCCAGCAGCTTGGCCTCTGGGGGGTGGTACTACAATGAGCAGTTCTTC
TRBD2	-	TRBV7-8	TRBJ2-7	CASTLGGFSYEQYF	TGTGCCAGCACCCTGGGGGGGTTCTCCTACGAGCAGTACTTC
-	few	TRBV2	TRBJ2-1	CASSGSYNDQFF	TGTGCCAGCAGCGGGAGTTACAATGATCAGTTCTTC
-	-	TRBV9	TRBJ1-3	CASSRDSGNTIYF	TGTGCCAGCTCCAGGGACTCTGGAAACACCATATATTTT
TRBD2	few	TRBV5-6	TRBJ2-1	CASSSQGTSGGLEQFF	TGTGCCAGCAGCAGCCAAGGGACTAGCGGGGGGCTTGAGCAGTTCTTC
-	-	TRBV6-6	TRBJ2-7	CASSPPMPGNTYEQYF	TGTGCCAGCAGCCCACCCATGCCAGGGAACACCTACGAGCAGTACTTC
-	-	TRBV28	TRBJ1-1	CASSLSTVEAFF	TGTGCCAGCAGTTTATCTACAGTTGAAGCTTTCTTT
-	-	TRBV3-1	TRBJ2-2	CASSQLQNTGELFF	TGTGCCAGCAGCCAACTACAGAACACCGGGGAGCTGTTTTTT
-	many	TRBV5-5	TRBJ1-2	CASSPAGGSYGYTF	TGTGCCAGCAGCCCTGCGGGGGGAAGCTATGGCTACACCTTC
-	-	TRBV9	TRBJ2-5	CASSPPEAQETQYF	TGTGCCAGCAGCCCTCCCGAGGCTCAAGAGACCCAGTACTTC
TRBD1	many	TRBV5-1	TRBJ2-5	CASSVGTGAGVETQYF	TGCGCCAGCAGCGTAGGGACAGGGGCAGGAGTAGAGACCCAGTACTTC
-	many	TRBV12-3/TRBV12-4	TRBJ1-1	CASSLGGLDTEAFF	TGTGCCAGCAGTTTAGGAGGGTTGGACACTGAAGCTTTCTTT
TRBD2	many	TRBV6-4	TRBJ2-1	CASSGLAGGNEQFF	TGTGCCAGCAGTGGACTAGCGGGGGGCAATGAGCAGTTCTTC
TRBD2	few	TRBV6-1	TRBJ2-2	CASSTGLAGPELFF	TGTGCCAGCAGTACGGGACTAGCGGGACCGGAGCTGTTTTTT
-	few	TRBV5-1	TRBJ1-2	CASSLESSSNYGYTF	TGCGCCAGCAGCTTGGAAAGCAGTTCTAACTATGGCTACACCTTC
-	many	TRBV7-3	TRBJ2-1	CASSSETLEQFF	TGTGCCAGCAGCTCCGAGACTCTTGAGCAGTTCTTC
-	few	TRBV29-1	TRBJ1-2	CSVEPGGQGYTF	TGCAGCGTTGAACCGGGGGGCCAAGGCTACACCTTC
-	many	TRBV29-1	TRBJ2-1	CSVRLVEQFF	TGCAGCGTTCGACTGGTTGAGCAGTTCTTC
TRBD2	few	TRBV2	TRBJ2-2	CASSAATSPLGGELFF	TGTGCCAGCAGCGCCGCGACTAGCCCCTTAGGCGGGGAGCTGTTTTTT
-	few	TRBV4-1	TRBJ2-1	CASGQGGNEQFF	TGCGCCAGCGGGCAGGGCGGGAATGAGCAGTTCTTC
-	-	TRBV28	TRBJ1-5	CASSFNYGKPQHF	TGTGCCAGCAGTTTCAACTATGGGAAGCCCCAGCATTTT
TRBD2	-	TRBV2	TRBJ2-1	CASTMIRGSGNEQFF	TGTGCCAGCACCATGATTCGCGGGAGCGGGAATGAGCAGTTCTTC
-	few	TRBV5-1	TRBJ1-2	CASSLEHPTGYTF	TGCGCCAGCAGCTTGGAACACCCGACCGGCTACACCTTC
-	many	TRBV29-1	TRBJ2-2	CSAPQNTGELFF	TGCAGCGCACCTCAGAACACCGGGGAGCTGTTTTTT
-	-	TRBV7-2	TRBJ1-2	CASSLARRAGGYTF	TGTGCCAGCAGCTTAGCTAGGAGGGCCGGCGGCTACACCTTC
-	-	TRBV5-1	TRBJ2-1	CASSLGGSYNEQFF	TGCGCCAGCAGCTTGGGCGGCTCCTACAATGAGCAGTTCTTC
-	few	TRBV5-6	TRBJ2-1	CASSISIWVGSYNEQFF	TGTGCCAGCAGCATTTCGATCTGGGTGGGCTCCTACAATGAGCAGTTCTTC
TRBD2	many	TRBV20-1	TRBJ2-3	CSARVPSGGADTQYF	TGCAGTGCTAGAGTACCTAGCGGGGGGGCAGATACGCAGTATTTT
TRBD1	few	TRBV7-8	TRBJ2-2	CASSGRGRMNTGELFF	TGTGCCAGCAGTGGCAGGGGGCGCATGAACACCGGGGAGCTGTTTTTT
TRBD1	many	TRBV5-6	TRBJ1-2	CASSAQWGQGGGYTF	TGTGCCAGCAGCGCACAATGGGGACAGGGCGGTGGCTACACCTTC
-	-	TRBV21-1	TRBJ1-1	CASSKAGTDMNTEAFF	TGTGCCAGCAGCAAAGCCGGGACAGATATGAACACTGAAGCTTTCTTT
TRBD2	many	TRBV24-1	TRBJ2-1	CATSDPSGRAVSEQFF	TGTGCCACCAGTGATCCTAGCGGGAGGGCCGTAAGTGAGCAGTTCTTC
-	few	TRBV7-3	TRBJ1-6	CASSPIEGGEGNSPLHF	TGTGCCAGCAGCCCAATAGAAGGGGGAGAGGGTAATTCACCCCTCCACTTT
TRBD2	many	TRBV10-3	TRBJ2-3	CAISEGRGVRTDTQYF	TGTGCCATCAGTGAAGGGCGGGGGGTCCGCACAGATACGCAGTATTTT
-	many	TRBV7-7	TRBJ1-3	CASSLTGLGNTIYF	TGTGCTAGCAGCTTAACGGGTCTCGGAAACACCATATATTTT
-	few	TRBV30	TRBJ1-3	CAWSVGALLGNTIYF	TGTGCCTGGAGTGTTGGTGCATTACTCGGAAACACCATATATTTT
-	-	TRBV25-1	TRBJ2-3	CASSETRGWSTDTQYF	TGTGCCAGCAGTGAAACCAGGGGATGGAGCACAGATACGCAGTATTTT
-	many	TRBV7-3	TRBJ1-2	CASSLGQGRGYTF	TGTGCCAGCAGCTTAGGGCAGGGCCGGGGCTACACCTTC
-	many	TRBV27	TRBJ2-7	CASSLGPSLEQYF	TGTGCCAGCAGTTTGGGTCCCTCACTCGAGCAGTACTTC
TRBD1	few	TRBV6-5	TRBJ2-7	CASSSRTGIGVEQYF	TGTGCCAGCAGCTCCCGGACAGGGATCGGGGTCGAGCAGTACTTC
TRBD1	few	TRBV7-9	TRBJ1-2	CASSSTGRTNYGYTF	TGTGCCAGCAGCTCGACAGGGAGGACCAACTATGGCTACACCTTC
-	few	TRBV2	TRBJ2-2	CASSPVAGTNTGELFF	TGTGCCAGCAGCCCTGTGGCGGGGACGAACACCGGGGAGCTGTTTTTT
TRBD2	many	TRBV6-2/TRBV6-3	TRBJ2-1	CASSTLTSGRIRGSYNEQFF	TGTGCCAGCAGTACCCTGACTAGCGGGAGAATCAGGGGTTCCTACAATGAGCAGTTCTTC
-	-	TRBV10-1	TRBJ2-2	CASSENTLSTGELFF	TGCGCCAGCAGTGAGAACACCCTGAGCACCGGGGAGCTGTTTTTT
TRBD1	-	TRBV28	TRBJ2-1	CASAVTGDWFF	TGTGCCAGCGCCGTGACAGGGGATTGGTTCTTC
-	-	TRBV20-1	TRBJ2-1	CSARLGAEYNEQFF	TGCAGTGCTAGGTTGGGGGCGGAGTACAATGAGCAGTTCTTC
-	few	TRBV5-6	TRBJ2-3	CASSMLDGRLSNTQYF	TGTGCCAGCAGCATGCTCGACGGACGGCTATCAAATACGCAGTATTTT
TRBD1	few	TRBV2	TRBJ1-6	CASTRQGISNSPLHF	TGTGCCAGCACCAGACAGGGTATAAGCAATTCACCCCTCCACTTT
-	many	TRBV28	TRBJ2-7	CASSPGGDPSYEQYF	TGTGCCAGCAGCCCAGGGGGGGACCCCTCCTACGAGCAGTACTTC
TRBD1	-	TRBV27	TRBJ2-4	CASSGTGVSKNIQYF	TGTGCCAGCAGTGGAACAGGGGTCTCCAAAAACATTCAGTACTTC
-	many	TRBV2	TRBJ2-7	CASSHFPIVEEVSEQYF	TGTGCCAGCAGTCACTTCCCCATAGTGGAGGAGGTTAGCGAGCAGTACTTC